What follows are 2 T cell receptor beta chains derived from one specimen sequenced in a study of beta chain features in type 1 diabetes. Study observations and caveats: TCRB CDR3s were moderately but significantly shorter in Type 1 diabetes patients in all four CD4+ subsets.

Their antigen targets remain unknown. Every bit of the isolated RNA underwent reverse transcription, so sequencing read expressed TCRB transcripts. The data were produced by immunoSEQ multiplex PCR, yet TCRdb's version contains in-frame clones alone and is incomplete. This sample carries about 640,000 clones, roughly 12% of them seen once, and the ten largest clones take around 0.12%. Specimen: naive CD4+ T cells from blood. All receptors come from a man under 40 with type 1 diabetes.

The sample holds a few counts of this clone. This chain links TRBV14 with TRBJ2-1, with D tentatively TRBD1 (6 bases). The V end lost 5 bases, the J end lost 4 bases, and 9 bases lay between the germline ends. CDR3 length: 13 amino acids. Germline-derived CDR1 and CDR2 are SGHDN and FVKESK. For the CDR3, the DNA is TGTGCCAGCAGCGCCGGACAGTACAATGAGCAGTTCTTC. Translation: CASSAGQYNEQFF.

The chain recombines TRBV7-2 with TRBJ1-1; 9 bases are shared with TRBD1. This CDR3 comprises 16 residues. Germline loops: CDR1 SGHTA, CDR2 FQGNSA. J lost 7 bases, V lost 5 bases, and 14 bases had no gene match. The CDR3, as DNA: TGTGCCAGCAGCAAGCCCTCCGGGACAGGGAAAAATGAAGCTTTCTTT. It translates to CASSKPSGTGKNEAFF.